This T cell receptor (beta chain) comes out of a study of monozygotic twins with inflammatory bowel disease (dated by TCRdb to between 2019 and 2020). Concerning the study at large: A total of some 30 monozygotic twin pairs were included in the full study, comprising nine German pairs (four IBD-concordant, five IBD-discordant) and 19 IBD-discordant Danish pairs. The search for disease-associated traits relied mainly on comparing, within discordant pairs, IBD patients with their genetically identical healthy co-twins. Each individual had, on average, about 151 000 unique TCRalpha sequences and 181 000 unique TCRbeta sequences available for analysis.

Concerning this clonotype itself: Its antigen target is currently unknown.

From its cysteine to its phenylalanine, the CDR3 spans 14 amino acids. There is no recorded DNA. Library generation was performed with 5' RACE. Each TCR library was prepared from 3,000 to 4,500 ng of total RNA. cDNA was synthesized with SMARTScribe reverse transcriptase in eight separate reactions per sample. Unique molecular identifiers containing a 6-nucleotide sample barcode were introduced through template switching during cDNA synthesis. TCRalpha and TCRbeta cDNA was amplified by two nested PCRs of about 15 and 9 cycles, with bead purification after each PCR. Before amplification, cDNA was treated with uracil DNA-glycosylase and purified using the QIAquick PCR purification kit. The second PCR added Illumina TruSeq-compatible adapters along with sample-specific barcodes. Library quality and concentration were checked on TapeStation and Qubit, and libraries were pooled at 5 ng each. Sequencing of pooled libraries was carried out on an Illumina HiSeq2500 single-index Rapid Run using 2 x 100 bp reads and custom sequencing primers. The published analysis was carried out like this. PCR and sequencing errors were corrected by UMI-based consensus assembly using MiGEC version 1.2.6. MiXCR version 2.1.1 was used to carry out V(D)J alignment, clonotype assembly and CDR3 extraction. To normalise gene usage, clonotype sharing and MAIT/NKT TCR abundance, the analysis used the top 1000, 10 000 and 20 000 clonotypes per sample. Diversity was computed as the inverse Simpson index with the vegan R package after downsampling to 27 000 UMIs. Paired Mann-Whitney U tests on discordant twin pairs were used, with Benjamini-Hochberg multiple-testing correction. TCRdb reprocessed the reads and lists each CDR3 protein sequence as a single entry, with no DNA. In this record, the V and J calls reflect TCRdb's handling and not the investigators' own analysis. This sample's table contains approximately 140,000 distinct CDR3 sequences. Of the sample, roughly 2.5% falls within the top ten clones.

What the research found in general, with its limitations: Because patients were on differing immunosuppressive treatments, the repertoires may have picked up extra background noise and inter-individual variability. The results gave no support for a single strong signal or clonotype linked to IBD. Concordant and discordant twins showed no difference in repertoire similarity, possibly because of limited statistical power. The analysis was unable to tell apart different T cell subtypes. Compared with healthy twins, IBD patients had fewer clonotypes in common with other individuals, a difference most pronounced in patients showing signs of disease activity. Measured by the inverse Simpson index, TCRbeta repertoire diversity was lower in IBD patients than in their healthy co-twins.

From each donor, a roughly 2.3 ml peripheral blood sample was collected into PAXgene tubes and stored at -80 degrees C. Total RNA was isolated from whole blood with the PAXgene blood miRNA kit on an automated QIAcube, without T cell sorting. Peripheral blood from monozygotic twin pairs who were concordant or discordant for inflammatory bowel disease underwent deep TCRalpha and TCRbeta repertoire profiling using unique molecular barcoding. For every twin pair, smoking habits were documented, and each individual was categorised as a current, former or never smoker. Sequencing used blood. The chain couples TRBV12-3 or TRBV12-4 to TRBJ2-7; the D call of TRBD1 rests on TCRdb alone, since no DNA is present to check it. The receptor was isolated from a human donor with ulcerative colitis or Crohn's disease, or a healthy co-twin of an affected twin (not recorded which). CDR3 loop: CASTATGVRDEQYF.